This paragraph covers one T cell receptor (beta chain) sequence. Antigen: not known. This sample was taken from a study of cytomegalovirus exposure and HLA in healthy donors. Findings and limits, study-wide: HLA allele associations emerged for around 15,000 TCR beta sequences in a later analysis, at 0.05 false discovery rate. Cytomegalovirus-associated status was assigned to about 160 TCR beta chains.

Nominal health characterized the donors when sampled, though unrecorded immune exposures were likely. Trimming took 4 bases from V and 5 from J; bases not matched to a gene: 9. The CDR3 sequence is 16 residues long. Germline V gene lookup returns CDR1 SGHRS and CDR2 YFSETQ. The PCR employed 60 Vbeta primers together with 13 Jbeta primers. The assay was immunoSEQ multiplex PCR, and TCRdb's table has in-frame clones only and misses some. Of about 160,000 clones in the sample, more than 65% were seen once. The specimen was PBMCs. V and J are TRBV5-1 and TRBJ2-2; 9 nucleotides line up with TRBD1. The sequence derives from a middle-aged man in good health and CMV-seropositive. In DNA form, the CDR3 reads TGCGCCAGCAGCCAGTCACAGGGGGCGGGAACCGGGGAGCTGTTTTTT. This encodes CASSQSQGAGTGELFF.